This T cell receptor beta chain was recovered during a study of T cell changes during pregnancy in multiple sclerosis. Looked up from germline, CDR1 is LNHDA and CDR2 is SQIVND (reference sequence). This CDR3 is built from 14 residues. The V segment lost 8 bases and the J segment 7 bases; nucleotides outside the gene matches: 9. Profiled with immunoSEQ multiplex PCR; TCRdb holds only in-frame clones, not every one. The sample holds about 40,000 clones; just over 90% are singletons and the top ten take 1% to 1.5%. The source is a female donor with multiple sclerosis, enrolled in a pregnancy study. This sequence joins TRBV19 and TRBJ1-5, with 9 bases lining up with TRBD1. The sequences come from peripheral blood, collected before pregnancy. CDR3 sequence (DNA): TGTGCCAGTGCGGGACAGGGAAGGGACCAGCCCCAGCATTTT. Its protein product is CASAGQGRDQPQHF.